A single sample is the source of the 25 T cell receptor beta chains below, sequenced in a study of blood T cell repertoires in COVID-19. Here immunoSEQ multiplex PCR was the method, and the copy in TCRdb shows in-frame clones only, minus some. The table shows 450,000 to 500,000 clones, with 80% to 90% occurring only once. The material sequenced was peripheral blood. The source is a human donor in a cohort sampled during active COVID-19.

The V and J genes are TRBV4-1 and TRBJ2-2; 9 nucleotides agree with TRBD2. The V segment lost 1 base and the J segment 2 bases; nucleotides outside the gene matches: 8. Per the germline V gene, CDR1 is MGHRA and CDR2 is YSYEKL. The CDR3 is 18 amino acids. CDR3 sequence: CASSQVFPTSGNTGELFF. For the CDR3, the DNA is TGCGCCAGCAGCCAAGTTTTTCCGACTAGCGGAAACACCGGGGAGCTGTTTTTT.

The chain links TRBV29-1 to TRBJ2-2, with 9 bases fitting TRBD1. The CDR3 has 15 residues. Germline lookup yields CDR1 SQVTM and CDR2 ANQGSEA. DNA for the CDR3: TGCAGTGCCCGTAGGACAGGGGACACCACCGGGGAGCTGTTTTTT. It is translated as CSARRTGDTTGELFF.

The rearrangement links TRBV19 to TRBJ1-5, with 11 positions matching TRBD1. CDR3 length: 18 residues. The J segment lost 2 bases and the V segment lost 4 bases, leaving 10 bases of the junction unmatched. Germline CDR1 LNHDA, CDR2 SQIVND (reference sequence). As DNA, the CDR3 is TGTGCCAGTAGTAGGACAGGGGGCTCCTTGGTCCGCAATCAGCCCCAGCATTTT. Its translation is CASSRTGGSLVRNQPQHF.

The chain has TRBV4-3 and TRBJ2-1; 9 nucleotides line up with TRBD1. Germline CDR1 LGHNA, CDR2 YSLEER. The CDR3 spans 15 residues. The junction had 9 bases not matched to a gene; V was cut back by 5 bases and J by 7 bases. CDR3 nucleotide sequence: TGCGCCAGCAGCGCCGACAGGGGGATATGGAATGAGCAGTTCTTC. Translating it yields CASSADRGIWNEQFF.

The chain is built from TRBV5-1 and TRBJ2-7; a possible D gene is TRBD2 (7 bases). There are 16 residues in the CDR3. V lost 4 bases and J lost 7, with 24 bases in between. Germline CDR1 reads SGHRS; CDR2 reads YFSETQ. The CDR3 loop is CASSTPETGTTMEQYF. The CDR3, as DNA: TGCGCCAGCAGCACGCCGGAAACAGGGACTACGATGGAGCAGTACTTC.

This chain's CDR3 is CASSLATSPAGELFF. The CDR3 DNA follows: TGCGCCAGCAGCTTGGCTACTAGTCCGGCCGGGGAGCTGTTTTTT. The V gene is TRBV5-1, the J gene TRBJ2-2, with D perhaps matching TRBD2 (5 bases). The ends were cut back, 0 bases at V and 6 bases at J, with 12 bases in the middle. In germline, CDR1 is SGHRS, CDR2 YFSETQ. The CDR3 loop spans 15 amino acids.

V is TRBV11-1 and J is TRBJ1-1; TRBD1 is a possible D gene (5 bases). Trimming took 1 base from V and 6 from J, leaving 12 bases between them. Per the germline V gene, CDR1 is SGHAT and CDR2 is FQDESV (reference sequence). This CDR3 spans 14 amino acids. CDR3 loop: CASSLVTGPPEAFF. CDR3 DNA sequence: TGTGCCAGCAGCTTAGTTACAGGCCCACCTGAAGCTTTCTTT.

The gene calls are TRBV12-5 and TRBJ2-5, with 7 bases that match TRBD2. CDR3 length equals 13 residues. CDR1 LGHNT and CDR2 FRNRAP come from the germline V gene. V shed 6 bases, J shed 1 base, and the junction held 2 bases outside the gene matches. The CDR3 DNA reads as TGTGCTAGTGGCGTAGCGGGCCAAGAGACCCAGTACTTC. It yields the protein CASGVAGQETQYF.

As regards this clone: Sequence at one end of the junction differs from germline and may be a read error. The chain recombines TRBV23-1 with TRBJ1-6, with TRBD1 matching 8 bases. TRBV23-1 is given ORF status, its function remaining uncertain. CDR3 size: 14 residues. The DNA of the CDR3 is TGCGCCAGCAGGCGGACAGGGCTTAATCCACCCCTCCACTTT. Translating gives CASRRTGLNPPLHF.

This clone was recorded once. J is TRBJ2-7 and V is TRBV5-1; D is uncertain. Germline CDR1 is SGHRS and CDR2 is YFSETQ. The CDR3 extends over 12 amino acids. V lost 2 bases and J lost 6, with 9 bases in between. The CDR3 protein is CASSFNGGEQYF. The DNA for the CDR3 is TGCGCCAGCAGCTTTAATGGCGGCGAGCAGTACTTC.

J is TRBJ2-1 and V is TRBV14, with TRBD2 identical over 8 bases. Trimming at V came to 4 bases and at J to 2 bases, leaving 7 bases not matched to a gene. The CDR3 sequence is 16 residues long. Germline V gives CDR1 SGHDN, CDR2 FVKESK. Here the CDR3 reads CASSRFSGVAYNEQFF. The DNA for the CDR3 is TGTGCCAGCAGCCGATTTAGCGGGGTTGCCTACAATGAGCAGTTCTTC.

This clone came up once. The CDR3: CASSDKQGAGETQYF. The DNA for the CDR3 is TGCGCCAGCAGCGATAAACAGGGGGCAGGGGAGACCCAGTACTTC. This chain connects TRBV5-1 to TRBJ2-5; the match to TRBD1 covers 9 bases. Germline V lookup: CDR1 SGHRS, CDR2 YFSETQ. This CDR3 has 15 amino acids. Losses at the gene ends were 4 bases for V and 5 bases for J; bases not matched to a gene: 9.

This chain joins TRBV28 and TRBJ1-4; 7 bases align to TRBD1. CDR1 MDHEN and CDR2 SYDVKM come from the germline V gene. J was trimmed by 8 bases and V by 6 bases; bases with no gene match: 9. The CDR3 spans 14 residues. Here the CDR3 reads CASSLRGSPEKLFF. The CDR3 bases are TGTGCCAGCAGCCTCAGGGGGTCGCCGGAAAAACTGTTTTTT.

The genes are TRBV4-1 and TRBJ2-1; 8 nucleotides match TRBD1. Germline trimming cut 4 bases from V and 8 bases from J; bases unmatched to any gene: 13. Germline values: CDR1 MGHRA, CDR2 YSYEKL. The CDR3 extends over 16 amino acids. CDR3 amino acids: CASSPKQGAHSDEQFF. The CDR3 coding sequence is TGCGCCAGCAGCCCTAAGCAGGGGGCCCATTCGGATGAGCAGTTCTTC.

The chain couples TRBV30 to TRBJ1-1, with TRBD1 matching 9 bases. The V gene end was trimmed by 8 bases and the J gene end by 5 bases; junction bases not matched to a gene: 12. The germline V gene encodes CDR1 GTSNPN and CDR2 SVGIG (reference sequence). CDR3 length: 14 residues. The CDR3 here is CARSTGGAGTEAFF. The CDR3 DNA reads as TGTGCCCGTTCTACAGGGGGCGCGGGAACTGAAGCTTTCTTT.

The V call is TRBV5-1, the J call TRBJ2-1; TRBD2 aligns across 9 bases. Germline-derived CDR1 and CDR2 are SGHRS and YFSETQ. This CDR3 comprises 16 residues. The J segment lost 9 bases and the V segment lost 0 bases, leaving 10 bases of the junction unmatched. In DNA, the CDR3 is TGCGCCAGCAGCTTGGCGCCTAGCGGGGACGGGGCTGAGCAGTTCTTC. This translates into CASSLAPSGDGAEQFF.

The sample holds a few counts of this clone. V and J are TRBV6-5 and TRBJ1-5, with D perhaps TRBD1 (5 bases). CDR1 and CDR2 from the germline V gene are MNHEY and SVGAGI. This CDR3 spans 15 amino acids. Between the trimmed V and J ends, which lost 2 bases and 2 bases, there was a span of 10 bases. CDR3 DNA sequence: TGTGCCAGCAGTTACAACGGGGGTGGCAATCAGCCCCAGCATTTT. Amino acid sequence: CASSYNGGGNQPQHF.

The rearrangement joins TRBV30 to TRBJ1-2; D uncertain. The CDR3 has 14 amino acids. Germline CDR1 is GTSNPN and CDR2 is SVGIG (reference sequence). Trimming pared 4 bases from V and 5 bases from J, leaving 17 bases between. The CDR3 sequence: CAWKNPRVLYGYTF. Written as DNA, the CDR3 is TGTGCCTGGAAAAATCCCCGGGTCCTTTATGGCTACACCTTC. The complete variable domain, with remaining parts taken from reference TRBV30 and TRBJ1-2, reads SQTIHQWPATLVQPVGSPLSLECTVEGTSNPNLYWYRQAAGRGLQLLFYSVGIGQISSEVPQNLSASRPQDRQFILSSKKLLLSDSGFYLCAWKNPRVLYGYTFGSGTRLTVV.

V is TRBV20-1 and J is TRBJ1-5, with 8 bases aligning to TRBD1. The CDR3 runs to 17 residues. The junction had 12 bases not matched to a gene; V was cut back by 5 bases and J by 0 bases. Germline V CDR1 and CDR2: DFQATT, SNEGSKA (reference sequence). The CDR3 DNA follows: TGCAGTGCTGGTGCCGGGACAGGAGTGGGTAGCAATCAGCCCCAGCATTTT. It is translated as CSAGAGTGVGSNQPQHF.

This clone was observed once. The chain links TRBV5-5 to TRBJ2-1; D is unclear. CDR1 and CDR2 (germline): SGHKS, YYEKEE (reference sequence). Deletions cut 4 bases from V and 7 bases from J, with 15 bases between. The CDR3 is 14 residues long. The CDR3 region is CASSQAGAVNEQFF. CDR3 DNA sequence: TGTGCCAGCAGCCAAGCTGGTGCGGTGAATGAGCAGTTCTTC.

The chain recombines TRBV19 with TRBJ2-7; 7 bases are a match to TRBD1. CDR1 and CDR2 from the germline V gene are LNHDA and SQIVND (reference sequence). The CDR3 spans 13 residues. The V gene end was trimmed by 10 bases and the J gene end by 0 bases; junction bases not matched to a gene: 6. CDR3 residues: CATWAGGSYEQYF. For the CDR3, the DNA is TGTGCCACCTGGGCAGGGGGCTCCTACGAGCAGTACTTC.

This clone was seen once. The genes are TRBV2 and TRBJ1-2; 8 nucleotides align to TRBD1. Germline CDR1 reads SNHLY; CDR2 reads FYNNEI. Trimming took 8 bases from V and 6 from J; bases not matched to a gene: 8. The CDR3 runs 13 residues. The CDR3, as DNA: TGTGCCAGCCATTTACAGGGGGTCGATGGCTACACCTTC. Protein: CASHLQGVDGYTF.

In its sample, this clone was seen once. The chain joins TRBV12-5 to TRBJ2-5; 8 bases are shared with TRBD1. This CDR3 has 17 residues. Germline-derived CDR1 and CDR2 are LGHNT and FRNRAP. V shed 0 bases, J shed 5 bases, and the junction held 11 bases outside the gene matches. CDR3 DNA: TGTGCTAGTGGTTTGGTACTTGGCCGACAGGGGTGGGAGACCCAGTACTTC. Translated, it gives CASGLVLGRQGWETQYF.

V gene TRBV5-1 combines with J gene TRBJ2-7; TRBD2 agrees at 7 bases. CDR3 length: 15 residues. Germline CDR1 is SGHRS and CDR2 is YFSETQ. The V segment lost 0 bases and the J segment 4 bases; nucleotides outside the gene matches: 7. The CDR3 DNA reads as TGCGCCAGCAGCTTGGAACCGGGACTAACTTACGAGCAGTACTTC. Encoded protein: CASSLEPGLTYEQYF.

The V gene is TRBV2, the J gene TRBJ2-1; TRBD2 aligns across 10 bases. Germline V gene sequence: CDR1 SNHLY, CDR2 FYNNEI. V was clipped by 5 bases and J by 2 bases; unmatched bases: 6. The CDR3 sequence is 16 residues long. The CDR3: CASSSALAGAYNEQFF. The DNA of the CDR3 is TGTGCCAGCAGTTCGGCCCTAGCGGGAGCCTACAATGAGCAGTTCTTC.